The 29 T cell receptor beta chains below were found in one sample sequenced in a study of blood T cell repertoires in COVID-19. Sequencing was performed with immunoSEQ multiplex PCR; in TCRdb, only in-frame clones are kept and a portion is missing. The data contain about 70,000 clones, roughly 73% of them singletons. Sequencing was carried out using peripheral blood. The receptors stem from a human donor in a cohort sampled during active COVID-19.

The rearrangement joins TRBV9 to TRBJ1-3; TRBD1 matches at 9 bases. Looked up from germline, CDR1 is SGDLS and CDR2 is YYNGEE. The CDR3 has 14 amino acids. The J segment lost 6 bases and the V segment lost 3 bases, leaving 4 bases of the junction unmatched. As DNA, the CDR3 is TGTGCCAGCAGCGCGGGACAGGGAGCAAACACCATATATTTT. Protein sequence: CASSAGQGANTIYF. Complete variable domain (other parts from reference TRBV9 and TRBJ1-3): DSGVTQTPKHLITATGQRVTLRCSPRSGDLSVYWYQQSLDQGLQFLIQYYNGEERAKGNILERFSAQQFPDLHSELNLSSLELGDSALYFCASSAGQGANTIYFGEGSWLTVV.

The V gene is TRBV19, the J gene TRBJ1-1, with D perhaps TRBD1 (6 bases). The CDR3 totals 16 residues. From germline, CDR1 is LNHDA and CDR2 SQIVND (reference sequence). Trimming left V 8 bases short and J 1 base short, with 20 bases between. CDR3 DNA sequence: TGTGCCAGTGGTGATCGCGGTCCGACAGGGAACACTGAAGCTTTCTTT. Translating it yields CASGDRGPTGNTEAFF.

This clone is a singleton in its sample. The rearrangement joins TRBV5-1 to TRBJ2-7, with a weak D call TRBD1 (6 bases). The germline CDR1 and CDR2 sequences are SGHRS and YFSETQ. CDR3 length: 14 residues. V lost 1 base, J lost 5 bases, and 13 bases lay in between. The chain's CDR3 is CASSLTGMTHEQYF. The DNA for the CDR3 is TGCGCCAGCAGCTTGACAGGGATGACGCACGAGCAGTACTTC.

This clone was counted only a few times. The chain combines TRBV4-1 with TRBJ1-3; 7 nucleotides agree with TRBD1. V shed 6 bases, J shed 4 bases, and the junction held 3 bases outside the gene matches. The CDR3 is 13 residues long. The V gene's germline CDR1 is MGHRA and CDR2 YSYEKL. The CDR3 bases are TGCGCCAGCAGTCCGGGACAGGGAAACACCATATATTTT. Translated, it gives CASSPGQGNTIYF.

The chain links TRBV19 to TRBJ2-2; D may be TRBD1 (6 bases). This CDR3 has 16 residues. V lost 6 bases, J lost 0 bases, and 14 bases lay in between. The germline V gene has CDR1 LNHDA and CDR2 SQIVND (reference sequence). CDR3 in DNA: TGTGCCAGTAGCCGCACAGGGATGTCGAACACCGGGGAGCTGTTTTTT. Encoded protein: CASSRTGMSNTGELFF.

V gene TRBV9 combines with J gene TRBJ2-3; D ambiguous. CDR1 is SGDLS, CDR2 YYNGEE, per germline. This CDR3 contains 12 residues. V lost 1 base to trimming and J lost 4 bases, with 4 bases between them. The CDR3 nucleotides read TGTGCCAGCAGCGTAACAGCAGATACGCAGTATTTT. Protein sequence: CASSVTADTQYF.

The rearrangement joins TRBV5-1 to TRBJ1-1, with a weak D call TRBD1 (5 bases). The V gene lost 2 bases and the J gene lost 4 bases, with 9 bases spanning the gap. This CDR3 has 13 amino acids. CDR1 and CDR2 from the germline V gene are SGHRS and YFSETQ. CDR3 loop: CASSFRQSTEAFF. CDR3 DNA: TGCGCCAGCAGCTTCCGACAGAGCACTGAAGCTTTCTTT.

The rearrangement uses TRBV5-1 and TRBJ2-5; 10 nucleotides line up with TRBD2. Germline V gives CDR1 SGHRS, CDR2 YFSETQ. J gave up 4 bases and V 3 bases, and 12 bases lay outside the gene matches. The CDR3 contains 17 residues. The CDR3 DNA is TGCGCCAGCAGCTCACAAGCGGGGGGGCCATTGCGAGAGACCCAGTACTTC. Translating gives CASSSQAGGPLRETQYF.

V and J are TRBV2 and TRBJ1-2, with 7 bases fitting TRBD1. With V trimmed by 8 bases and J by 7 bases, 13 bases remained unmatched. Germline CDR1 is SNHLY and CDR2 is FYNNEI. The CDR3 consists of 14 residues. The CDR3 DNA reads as TGTGCCAGCGGGGGAAGAGGGGGCCATGCTGGCTACACCTTC. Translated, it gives CASGGRGGHAGYTF.

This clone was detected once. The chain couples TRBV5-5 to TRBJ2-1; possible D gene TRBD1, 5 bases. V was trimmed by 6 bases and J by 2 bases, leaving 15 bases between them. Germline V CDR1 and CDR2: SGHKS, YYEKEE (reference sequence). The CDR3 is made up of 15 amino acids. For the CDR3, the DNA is TGTGCCAGCAACATTGCCGGACAAGCCTACAATGAGCAGTTCTTC. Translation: CASNIAGQAYNEQFF.

As DNA, the CDR3 is TGTGCCAGTAGTATAGGACTAGCTATGGAGGAGACCCAGTACTTC. As protein: CASSIGLAMEETQYF. V usage is TRBV19 and J usage is TRBJ2-5, with 7 bases matching TRBD2. This CDR3 has 15 residues. The germline V gene has CDR1 LNHDA and CDR2 SQIVND (reference sequence). Trimming removed 1 base from V and 5 bases from J; junction bases left unmatched: 7.

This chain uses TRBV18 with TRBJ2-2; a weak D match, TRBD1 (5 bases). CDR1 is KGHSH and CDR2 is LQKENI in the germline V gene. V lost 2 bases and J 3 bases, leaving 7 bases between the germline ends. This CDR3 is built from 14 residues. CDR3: CASSPLGDTGELFF. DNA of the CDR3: TGTGCCAGCTCACCATTAGGGGACACCGGGGAGCTGTTTTTT.

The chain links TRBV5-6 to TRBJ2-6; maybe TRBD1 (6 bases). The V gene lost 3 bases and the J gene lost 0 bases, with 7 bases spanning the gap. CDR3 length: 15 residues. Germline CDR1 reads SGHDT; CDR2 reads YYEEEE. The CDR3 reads CASSSGVSGANVLTF. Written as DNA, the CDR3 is TGTGCCAGCAGCTCAGGGGTCTCTGGGGCCAACGTCCTGACTTTC.

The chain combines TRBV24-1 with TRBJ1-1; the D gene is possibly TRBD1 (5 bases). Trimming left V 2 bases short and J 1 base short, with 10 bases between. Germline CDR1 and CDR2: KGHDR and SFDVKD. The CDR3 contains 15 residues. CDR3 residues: CATSDSRGGNTEAFF. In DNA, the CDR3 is TGTGCCACCAGTGATTCTCGGGGGGGGAACACTGAAGCTTTCTTT.

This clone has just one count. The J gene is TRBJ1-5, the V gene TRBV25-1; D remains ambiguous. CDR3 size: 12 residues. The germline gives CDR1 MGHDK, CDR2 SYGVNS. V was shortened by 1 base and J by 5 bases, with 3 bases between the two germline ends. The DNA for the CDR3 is TGTGCCAGCAGTGAATCGGATCAGCCCCAGCATTTT. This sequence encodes CASSESDQPQHF.

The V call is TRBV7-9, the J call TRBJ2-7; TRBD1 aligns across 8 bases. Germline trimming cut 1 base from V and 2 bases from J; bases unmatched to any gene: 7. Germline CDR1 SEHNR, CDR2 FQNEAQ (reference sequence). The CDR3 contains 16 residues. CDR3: CASSLVWEDRAYEQYF. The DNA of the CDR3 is TGTGCCAGCAGCTTAGTATGGGAGGACAGGGCCTACGAGCAGTACTTC.

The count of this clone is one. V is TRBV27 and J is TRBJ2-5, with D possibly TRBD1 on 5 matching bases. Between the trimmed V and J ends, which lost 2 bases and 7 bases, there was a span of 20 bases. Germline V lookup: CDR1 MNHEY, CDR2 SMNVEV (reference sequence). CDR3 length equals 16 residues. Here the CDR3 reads CASSLLQAGMIGTQYF. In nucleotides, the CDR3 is TGTGCCAGCAGTTTACTACAGGCAGGAATGATTGGGACCCAGTACTTC.

CDR3 nucleotide sequence: TGTGCCAGCAGCCTACTTGGCTACGAGCAGTACTTC. Amino acid sequence: CASSLLGYEQYF. The chain employs TRBV6-2 or TRBV6-3 and TRBJ2-7; no definite D call. V lost 6 bases to trimming and J lost 3 bases, with 9 bases between them. This CDR3 has 12 amino acids. The V gene's germline CDR1 is MNHEY and CDR2 SVGEGT.

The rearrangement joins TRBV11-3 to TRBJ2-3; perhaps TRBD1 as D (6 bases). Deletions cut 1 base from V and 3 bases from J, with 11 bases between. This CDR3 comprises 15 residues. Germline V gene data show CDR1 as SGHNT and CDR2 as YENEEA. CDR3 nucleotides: TGTGCCAGCAGCTTAGTCAGGGGATGGACAGATACGCAGTATTTT. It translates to CASSLVRGWTDTQYF.

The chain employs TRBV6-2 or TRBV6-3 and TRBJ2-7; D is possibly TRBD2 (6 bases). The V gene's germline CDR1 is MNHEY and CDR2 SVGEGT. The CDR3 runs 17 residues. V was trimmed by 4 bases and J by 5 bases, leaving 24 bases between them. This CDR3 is CASSSRLARGPRDEQYF. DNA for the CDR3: TGTGCCAGCAGTTCACGTCTCGCGCGGGGCCCTAGGGACGAGCAGTACTTC.

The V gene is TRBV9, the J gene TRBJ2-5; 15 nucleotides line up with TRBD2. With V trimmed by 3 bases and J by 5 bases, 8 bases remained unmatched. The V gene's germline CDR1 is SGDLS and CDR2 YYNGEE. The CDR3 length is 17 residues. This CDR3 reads CASSAGTSGGQRETQYF. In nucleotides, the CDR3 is TGTGCCAGCAGCGCGGGGACTAGCGGGGGGCAAAGGGAGACCCAGTACTTC.

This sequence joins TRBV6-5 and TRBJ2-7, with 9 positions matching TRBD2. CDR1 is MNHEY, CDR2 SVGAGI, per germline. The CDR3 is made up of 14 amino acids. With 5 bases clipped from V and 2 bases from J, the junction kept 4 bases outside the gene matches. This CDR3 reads CASSLAGHAYEQYF. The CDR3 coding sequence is TGTGCCAGCAGTCTAGCGGGGCACGCCTACGAGCAGTACTTC.

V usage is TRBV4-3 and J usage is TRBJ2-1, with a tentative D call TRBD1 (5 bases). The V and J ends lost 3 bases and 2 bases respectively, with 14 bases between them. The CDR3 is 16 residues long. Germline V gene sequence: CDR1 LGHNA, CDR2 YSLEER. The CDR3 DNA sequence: TGCGCCAGCAGCCAGGGGCATGGTGAGCCCTACAATGAGCAGTTCTTC. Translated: CASSQGHGEPYNEQFF.

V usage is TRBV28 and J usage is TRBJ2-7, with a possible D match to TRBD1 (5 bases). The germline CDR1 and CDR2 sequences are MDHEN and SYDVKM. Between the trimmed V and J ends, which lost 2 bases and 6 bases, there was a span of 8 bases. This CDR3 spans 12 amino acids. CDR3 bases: TGTGCCAGCAGTTTAAGGCAGGGCGAGCAGTACTTC. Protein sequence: CASSLRQGEQYF.

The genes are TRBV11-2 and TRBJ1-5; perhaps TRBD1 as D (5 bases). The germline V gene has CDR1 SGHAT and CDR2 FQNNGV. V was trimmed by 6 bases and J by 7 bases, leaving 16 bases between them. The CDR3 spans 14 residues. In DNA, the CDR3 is TGTGCCAGCAGTATGCAGGGAGGGAGCCAGCCCCAGCATTTT. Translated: CASSMQGGSQPQHF.

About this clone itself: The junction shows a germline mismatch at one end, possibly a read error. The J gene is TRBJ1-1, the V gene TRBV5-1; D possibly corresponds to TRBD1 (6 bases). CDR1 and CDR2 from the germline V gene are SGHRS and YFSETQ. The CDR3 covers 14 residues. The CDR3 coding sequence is TGCGCCAGCAGTTTGGCCAGGGGAAACACTGAAGCTTTCTTT. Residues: CASSLARGNTEAFF.

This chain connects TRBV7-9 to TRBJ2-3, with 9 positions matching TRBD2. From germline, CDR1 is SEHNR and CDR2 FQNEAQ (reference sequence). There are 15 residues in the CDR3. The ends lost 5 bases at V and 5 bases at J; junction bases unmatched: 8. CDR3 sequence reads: CASSPLAGRGDTQYF. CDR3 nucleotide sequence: TGTGCCAGCAGCCCTCTAGCGGGGCGCGGAGATACGCAGTATTTT.

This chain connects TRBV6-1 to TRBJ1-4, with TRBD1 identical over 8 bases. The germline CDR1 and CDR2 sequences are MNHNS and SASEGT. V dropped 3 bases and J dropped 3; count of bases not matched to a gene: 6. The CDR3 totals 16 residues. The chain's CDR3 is CASSDLWTGSNEKLFF. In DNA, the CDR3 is TGTGCCAGCAGTGATCTTTGGACAGGGTCTAATGAAAAACTGTTTTTT.

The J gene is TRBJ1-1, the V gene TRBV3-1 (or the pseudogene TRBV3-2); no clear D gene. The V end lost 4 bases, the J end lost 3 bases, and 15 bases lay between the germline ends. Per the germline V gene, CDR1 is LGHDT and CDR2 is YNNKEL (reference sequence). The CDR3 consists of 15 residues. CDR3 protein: CASSLFPGSDTEAFF. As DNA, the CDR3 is TGTGCCAGCAGCCTATTCCCAGGTTCGGACACTGAAGCTTTCTTT.